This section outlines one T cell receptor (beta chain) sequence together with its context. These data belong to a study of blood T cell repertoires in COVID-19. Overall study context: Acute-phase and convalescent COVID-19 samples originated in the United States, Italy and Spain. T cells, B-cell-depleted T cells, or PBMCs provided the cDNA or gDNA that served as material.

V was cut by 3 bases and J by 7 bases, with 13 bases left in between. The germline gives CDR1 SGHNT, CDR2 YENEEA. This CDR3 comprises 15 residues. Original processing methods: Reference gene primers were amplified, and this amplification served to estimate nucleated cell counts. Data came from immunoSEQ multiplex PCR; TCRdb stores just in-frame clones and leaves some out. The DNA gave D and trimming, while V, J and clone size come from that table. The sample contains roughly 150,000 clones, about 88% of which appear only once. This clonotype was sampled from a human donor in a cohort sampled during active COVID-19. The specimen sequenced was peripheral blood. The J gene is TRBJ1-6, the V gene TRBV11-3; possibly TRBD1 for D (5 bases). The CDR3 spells CASSLPWKGNSPLHF. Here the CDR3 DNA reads TGTGCCAGCAGCTTGCCCTGGAAGGGGAATTCACCCCTCCACTTT.